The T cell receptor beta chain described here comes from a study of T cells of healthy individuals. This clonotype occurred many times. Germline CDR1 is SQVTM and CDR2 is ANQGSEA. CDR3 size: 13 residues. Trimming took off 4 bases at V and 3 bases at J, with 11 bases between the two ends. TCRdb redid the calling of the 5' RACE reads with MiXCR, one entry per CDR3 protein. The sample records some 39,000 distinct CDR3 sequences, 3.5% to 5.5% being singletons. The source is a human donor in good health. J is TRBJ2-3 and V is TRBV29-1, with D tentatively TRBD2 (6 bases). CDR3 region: CSVVGRLTDTQYF. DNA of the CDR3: TGCAGCGTTGTAGGGAGGTTAACAGATACGCAGTATTTT.